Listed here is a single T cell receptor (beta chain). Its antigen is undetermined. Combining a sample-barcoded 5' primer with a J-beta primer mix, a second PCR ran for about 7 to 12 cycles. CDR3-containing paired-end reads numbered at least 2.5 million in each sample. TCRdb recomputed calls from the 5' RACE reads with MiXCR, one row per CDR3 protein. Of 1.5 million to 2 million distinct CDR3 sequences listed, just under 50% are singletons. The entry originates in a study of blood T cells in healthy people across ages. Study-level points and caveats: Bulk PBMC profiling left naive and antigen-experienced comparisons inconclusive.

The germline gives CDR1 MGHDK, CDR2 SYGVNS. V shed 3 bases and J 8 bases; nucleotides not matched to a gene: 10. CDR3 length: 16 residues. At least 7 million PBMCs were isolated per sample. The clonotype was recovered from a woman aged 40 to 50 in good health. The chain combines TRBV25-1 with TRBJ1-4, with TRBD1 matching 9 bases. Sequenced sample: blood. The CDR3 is CASSDPLQGAGEKLFF. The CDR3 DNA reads TGTGCCAGCAGTGACCCTCTACAGGGGGCGGGAGAAAAACTGTTTTTT.